What follows are 25 T cell receptor beta chains derived from one specimen sequenced in a study of blood T cell repertoires in COVID-19. Libraries were prepared by immunoSEQ multiplex PCR; TCRdb keeps only in-frame clonotypes and omits some of them. The data contain about 260,000 clones, 70% to 90% of them seen just once; the ten biggest clones take up more than 1%. The source material was PBMCs or T cells enriched from blood (not recorded which). These receptors all stem from a woman aged 35 to 49 with acute COVID-19.

The V call is TRBV18, the J call TRBJ1-2; 7 bases are a match to TRBD1. Looked up from germline, CDR1 is KGHSH and CDR2 is LQKENI. This CDR3 has 14 amino acids. The V segment lost 7 bases and the J segment 7 bases; nucleotides outside the gene matches: 12. The CDR3 DNA reads TGTGCCAGCTACCCGGGACAGAAAAGGGGTGGCTACACCTTC. Its protein is CASYPGQKRGGYTF.

This chain connects TRBV4-1 to TRBJ1-2, with D tentatively TRBD1 (5 bases). This CDR3 spans 13 amino acids. Trimming shortened V by 1 base and J by 4 bases, and 7 bases separated the two germline ends. CDR1 is MGHRA and CDR2 is YSYEKL in the germline V gene. In DNA, the CDR3 is TGCGCCAGCAGCCAAGCAGGGTCCTATGGCTACACCTTC. It encodes CASSQAGSYGYTF.

The chain links TRBV18 to TRBJ2-7; D may be TRBD2 (6 bases). V dropped 3 bases and J dropped 7 bases, with 13 bases sitting between them. Germline-derived CDR1 and CDR2 are KGHSH and LQKENI. CDR3 size: 13 residues. CDR3 sequence reads: CASSPGGRLEQYV. The CDR3 DNA reads TGTGCCAGCTCACCGGGGGGAAGGCTTGAGCAGTACGTC.

This chain uses TRBV12-3 or TRBV12-4 with TRBJ2-2, with D possibly being TRBD2 (5 bases). V was trimmed by 2 bases and J by 6 bases, leaving 7 bases between them. The CDR3 covers 13 residues. CDR3 bases: TGTGCCAGCAGTTTACGGGGAGCCGGGGAGCTGTTTTTT. It yields the protein CASSLRGAGELFF.

J is TRBJ1-2 and V is TRBV18; D unresolved. V lost 2 bases and J lost 7, with 11 bases in between. Germline V lookup: CDR1 KGHSH, CDR2 LQKENI. The CDR3 runs to 13 residues. CDR3 region: CASSPYAVSGYTF. DNA for the CDR3: TGTGCCAGCTCACCATATGCAGTCAGTGGCTACACCTTC.

This clone came up a few times. This chain joins TRBV7-9 and TRBJ1-2, with no clear D. Germline assignment: CDR1 SEHNR and CDR2 FQNEAQ (reference sequence). Trimming pared 1 base from V and 6 bases from J, leaving 6 bases between. This CDR3 has 12 amino acids. The CDR3 loop is CASSLGANGYTF. CDR3 bases: TGTGCCAGCAGCTTAGGAGCAAATGGCTACACCTTC. Variable domain in full (rest from reference TRBV7-9 and TRBJ1-2): DTGVSQNPRHKITKRGQNVTFRCDPISEHNRLYWYRQTLGQGPEFLTYFQNEAQLEKSRLLSDRFSAERPKGSFSTLEIQRTEQGDSAMYLCASSLGANGYTFGSGTRLTVV.

The chain links TRBV7-9 to TRBJ2-1; D not certain. Germline V gene lookup returns CDR1 SEHNR and CDR2 FQNEAQ (reference sequence). The CDR3 totals 13 residues. V lost 1 base, J lost 9 bases, and 10 bases lay in between. CDR3 sequence: CASSLETRSEQFF. The CDR3 coding sequence is TGTGCCAGCAGCTTAGAAACCCGGTCTGAGCAGTTCTTC.

This clone was seen a few times. V usage is TRBV6-5 and J usage is TRBJ2-7; D uncertain. Trimming shortened V by 6 bases and J by 1 base, and 16 bases separated the two germline ends. The V gene's germline CDR1 is MNHEY and CDR2 SVGAGI. The CDR3 covers 15 residues. CDR3 DNA sequence: TGTGCCAGCAGGGCAAGCATAGCCCCTTCCTACGAGCAGTACGTC. The encoded protein is CASRASIAPSYEQYV.

The J gene is TRBJ2-3, the V gene TRBV12-3 or TRBV12-4, with D maybe TRBD2 (6 bases). V was pared by 6 bases and J by 6 bases, with 13 bases between. The CDR3 has 13 amino acids. The chain's CDR3 is CASSPRDSDTQYF. In nucleotides, the CDR3 is TGTGCCAGCAGCCCGCGGGATTCCGATACGCAGTATTTT.

V and J are TRBV6-5 and TRBJ1-2; 7 bases are a match to TRBD1. Germline CDR1 and CDR2: MNHEY and SVGAGI. The CDR3 is made up of 13 amino acids. The V and J ends lost 6 bases and 8 bases, in that order; junction bases with no gene match: 9. The CDR3 DNA reads TGTGCCAGCAGCTCATCTAGACAGGGCGGCTACACCTTC. Its protein product is CASSSSRQGGYTF.

The chain joins TRBV30 to TRBJ2-3, with 13 bases aligning to TRBD2. CDR1 GTSNPN and CDR2 SVGIG come from the germline V gene (reference sequence). The CDR3 sequence is 17 residues long. V dropped 0 bases and J dropped 3; count of bases not matched to a gene: 6. In DNA, the CDR3 is TGTGCCTGGAGTGTAGGAGAGACTAGCGGGAGGACAGATACGCAGTATTTT. Residues: CAWSVGETSGRTDTQYF.

The chain has TRBV9 and TRBJ2-4; 7 bases map to TRBD2. The CDR3 sequence is 15 residues long. Germline CDR1 SGDLS, CDR2 YYNGEE. V shed 4 bases and J 5 bases; nucleotides not matched to a gene: 9. The CDR3 here is CASSPGTIRENIQYF. The CDR3 DNA sequence: TGTGCCAGCAGCCCCGGGACTATCCGAGAAAACATTCAGTACTTC.

The rearrangement links TRBV21-1 to TRBJ1-1; the D call in the table, TRBD1, was not verified against the DNA. TRBV21-1 is an annotated pseudogene. This CDR3 has 14 residues. The CDR3 loop is CASSKVGTGVGLFF. The DNA for the CDR3 is TGTGCCAGCAGCAAAGTAGGGACAGGGGTCGGATTATTTTTT.

Concerning this clone itself: One end of the junction does not line up with germline, which may come from a read error. The V call is TRBV7-9, the J call TRBJ1-1, with 7 positions matching TRBD1. Germline V lookup: CDR1 SEHNR, CDR2 FQNEAQ (reference sequence). The CDR3 runs to 12 residues. The CDR3 sequence is CASSSKGASTLF. In DNA form, the CDR3 reads TGTGCCAGCAGCTCGAAGGGGGCTTCGACTCTCTTT.

This chain connects TRBV9 to TRBJ2-2, with TRBD2 as a possible D gene (6 bases). The CDR3 is 15 amino acids. V was pared by 1 base and J by 5 bases, with 12 bases between. The germline V gene encodes CDR1 SGDLS and CDR2 YYNGEE. CDR3 nucleotide sequence: TGTGCCAGCAGCGTATCCGGGAGTTATACCGGGGAGCTGTTTTTT. Protein sequence: CASSVSGSYTGELFF.

The rearrangement links TRBV18 to TRBJ1-6, with D possibly being TRBD1 (6 bases). This CDR3 region has 17 residues. Per the germline V gene, CDR1 is KGHSH and CDR2 is LQKENI. Trimming cost V 0 bases and J 0 bases, with 9 bases left between them. The CDR3 here is CASSPPRGSSYNSPLHF. For the CDR3, the DNA is TGTGCCAGCTCACCACCGAGGGGGAGCTCCTATAATTCACCCCTCCACTTT.

The chain joins TRBV7-2 to TRBJ1-2; unclear D gene. Germline CDR1 SGHTA, CDR2 FQGNSA. The germline V and J ends were trimmed by 5 bases and 0 bases, with 7 bases remaining between them. The CDR3 spans 13 residues. CDR3 amino acids: CASSLQTNYGYTF. Written as DNA, the CDR3 is TGTGCCAGCAGCCTACAGACTAACTATGGCTACACCTTC.

The J gene is TRBJ1-4, the V gene TRBV28, with D perhaps TRBD1 (5 bases). The CDR3 is 14 amino acids. The germline V gene has CDR1 MDHEN and CDR2 SYDVKM. V was pared by 6 bases and J by 8 bases, with 16 bases between. The CDR3 DNA follows: TGTGCCAGCAGGATTGGGAGGGGAGACGAAAAACTGTTTTTT. Translating gives CASRIGRGDEKLFF.

The chain carries TRBV28 and TRBJ2-1, with no clear D. CDR3 length: 14 amino acids. Trimming left V 7 bases short and J 6 bases short, with 16 bases between. Germline V CDR1 and CDR2: MDHEN, SYDVKM. CDR3: CASTDQIVTNEQFF. CDR3 coding DNA: TGTGCCAGCACCGATCAAATAGTAACCAATGAGCAGTTCTTC.

This clone occurred a few times. The J gene is TRBJ1-4, the V gene TRBV7-2; 8 nucleotides match TRBD1. The CDR3 spans 14 residues. V gave up 5 bases and J gave up 3 bases; unmatched junction bases: 2. Germline CDR1 SGHTA, CDR2 FQGNSA. The CDR3 bases are TGTGCCAGCAGCAAACAGGGGGCTAATGAAAAACTGTTTTTT. It encodes CASSKQGANEKLFF.

The V and J genes are TRBV4-3 and TRBJ2-5; 7 bases are a match to TRBD2. The CDR3 covers 15 residues. After removal of 0 bases from V and 3 bases from J, the junction contained 4 bases not matched to a gene. From germline, CDR1 is LGHNA and CDR2 YSLEER. The chain's CDR3 is CASSQDPRGEETQYF. CDR3 nucleotide sequence: TGCGCCAGCAGCCAAGATCCCCGGGGGGAAGAGACCCAGTACTTC.

The chain recombines TRBV6-1 with TRBJ1-2; possibly TRBD1 for D (6 bases). The CDR3 loop spans 15 amino acids. Trimming removed 0 bases from V and 2 bases from J, with 10 bases in between. Looked up from germline, CDR1 is MNHNS and CDR2 is SASEGT. The CDR3 loop is CASSEAGQGNYGYTF. The CDR3, as DNA: TGTGCCAGCAGTGAAGCTGGGCAGGGGAACTATGGCTACACCTTC.

The V and J genes are TRBV21-1 and TRBJ1-2; the table's D call, TRBD1, was not checked against the DNA. TRBV21-1 is annotated as a pseudogene. This CDR3 has 15 residues. CDR3 loop: CASTDGDRSNYGYTF. The CDR3 DNA reads as TGTGCCAGCACAGACGGGGACAGAAGCAACTATGGCTACACCTTC.

The CDR3 coding sequence is TGTGCCAGCAGCCCCGGAGGATCATTTAATGAGCAGTTCTTC. This codes for CASSPGGSFNEQFF. The chain joins TRBV7-3 to TRBJ2-1; the D gene is possibly TRBD2 (5 bases). The CDR3 length is 14 residues. Looked up from germline, CDR1 is SGHTA and CDR2 is FQGTGA. Trimming removed 5 bases at V and 7 bases at J, with 15 bases between.

The J gene is TRBJ1-5, the V gene TRBV28; D is ambiguous. V lost 5 bases and J 7 bases, leaving 9 bases between the germline ends. The CDR3 loop spans 12 amino acids. Looked up from germline, CDR1 is MDHEN and CDR2 is SYDVKM. The chain's CDR3 is CASSGENQPQHF. CDR3 DNA: TGTGCCAGCAGTGGGGAGAACCAGCCCCAGCATTTT.